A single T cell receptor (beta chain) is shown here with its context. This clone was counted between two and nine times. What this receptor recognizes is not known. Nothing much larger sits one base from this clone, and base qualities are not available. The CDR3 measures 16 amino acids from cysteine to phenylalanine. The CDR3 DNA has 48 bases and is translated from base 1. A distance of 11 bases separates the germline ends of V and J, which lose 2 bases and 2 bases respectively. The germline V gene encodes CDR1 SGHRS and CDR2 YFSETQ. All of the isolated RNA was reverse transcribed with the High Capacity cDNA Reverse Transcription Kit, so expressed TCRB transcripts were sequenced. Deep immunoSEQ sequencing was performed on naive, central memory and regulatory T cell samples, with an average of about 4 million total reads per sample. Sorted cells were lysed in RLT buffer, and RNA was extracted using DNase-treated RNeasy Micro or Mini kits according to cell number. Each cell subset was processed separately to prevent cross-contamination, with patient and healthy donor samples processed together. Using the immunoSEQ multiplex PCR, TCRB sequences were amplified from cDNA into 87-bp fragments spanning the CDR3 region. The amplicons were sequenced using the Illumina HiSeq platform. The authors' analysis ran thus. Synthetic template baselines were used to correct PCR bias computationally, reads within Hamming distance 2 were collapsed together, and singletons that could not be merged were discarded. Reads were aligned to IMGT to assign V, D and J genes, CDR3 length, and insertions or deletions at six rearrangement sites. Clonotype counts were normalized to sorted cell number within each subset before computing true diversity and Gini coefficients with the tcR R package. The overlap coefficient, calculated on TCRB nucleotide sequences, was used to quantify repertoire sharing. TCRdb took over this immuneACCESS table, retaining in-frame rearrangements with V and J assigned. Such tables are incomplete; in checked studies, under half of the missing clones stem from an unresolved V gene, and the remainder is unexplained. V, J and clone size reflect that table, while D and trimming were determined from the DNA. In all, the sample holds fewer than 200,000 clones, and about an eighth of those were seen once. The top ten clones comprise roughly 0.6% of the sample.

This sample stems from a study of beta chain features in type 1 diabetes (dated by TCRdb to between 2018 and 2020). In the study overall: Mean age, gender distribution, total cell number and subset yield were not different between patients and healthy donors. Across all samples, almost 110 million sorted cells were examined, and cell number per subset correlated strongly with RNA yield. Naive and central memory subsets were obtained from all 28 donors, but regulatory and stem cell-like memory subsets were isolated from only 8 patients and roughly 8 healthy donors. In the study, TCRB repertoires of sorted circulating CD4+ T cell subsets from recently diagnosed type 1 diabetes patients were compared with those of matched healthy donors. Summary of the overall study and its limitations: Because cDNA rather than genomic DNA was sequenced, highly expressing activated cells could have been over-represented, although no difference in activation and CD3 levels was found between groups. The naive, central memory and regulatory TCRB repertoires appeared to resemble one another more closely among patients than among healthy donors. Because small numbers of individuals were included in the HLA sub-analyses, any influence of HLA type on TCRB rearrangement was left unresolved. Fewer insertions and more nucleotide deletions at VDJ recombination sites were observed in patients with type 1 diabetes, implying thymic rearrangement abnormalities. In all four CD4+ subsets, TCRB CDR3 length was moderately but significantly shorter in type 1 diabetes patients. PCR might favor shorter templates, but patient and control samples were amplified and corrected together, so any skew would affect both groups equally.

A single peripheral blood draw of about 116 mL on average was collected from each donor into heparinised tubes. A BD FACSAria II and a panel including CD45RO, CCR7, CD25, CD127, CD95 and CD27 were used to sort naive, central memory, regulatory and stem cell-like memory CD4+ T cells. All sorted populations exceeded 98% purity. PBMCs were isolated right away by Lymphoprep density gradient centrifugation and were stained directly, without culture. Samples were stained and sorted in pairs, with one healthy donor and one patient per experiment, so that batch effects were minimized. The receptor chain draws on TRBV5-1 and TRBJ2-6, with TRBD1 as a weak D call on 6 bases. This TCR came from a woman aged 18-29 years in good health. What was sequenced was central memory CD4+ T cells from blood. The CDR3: CASSLQGGAGANVLTF. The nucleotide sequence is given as TGCGCCAGCAGCTTACAGGGTGGAGCTGGGGCCAACGTCCTGACTTTC.